The rows below give T cell receptor beta chains drawn from one sample of a study of T cells in Graves' hyperthyroidism and ophthalmopathy. TCRdb re-analysed the multiplex PCR reads in MiXCR, keeping a single row per CDR3 protein. The sample has 500,000 to 700,000 distinct CDR3 sequences, 16% seen once. The sequenced sample consisted of blood. The receptor source for this set is a woman between 18 and 30 years old with Graves' hyperthyroidism. The conserved cysteine and the conserved F or W are not part of the CDR3 here. Fields, in order: V gene, D gene, CDR3 protein. The D gene is left open where the match is weak.

V gene: TRBV30
D gene: -
CDR3 protein: AWSRTPDYEQY

V gene: TRBV20-1
D gene: -
CDR3 protein: SATLDGRGNQPQH

V gene: TRBV20-1
D gene: -
CDR3 protein: SDLSNTDTQY

V gene: TRBV29-1
D gene: -
CDR3 protein: SVELVGEQY

V gene: TRBV7-2
D gene: -
CDR3 protein: ASSSGHLSGNTIY

V gene: TRBV20-1
D gene: -
CDR3 protein: SAETSSYNEQF

V gene: TRBV19
D gene: -
CDR3 protein: ASNGGRSGELF

V gene: TRBV6-5
D gene: -
CDR3 protein: ASSYSGPSDEQY

V gene: TRBV12-3/TRBV12-4
D gene: -
CDR3 protein: ASTLGPWVQGLGYT

V gene: TRBV7-8
D gene: -
CDR3 protein: ASSSYLGPNEQF

V gene: TRBV5-5
D gene: TRBD1
CDR3 protein: ASSFRDSYEQY

V gene: TRBV7-9
D gene: TRBD2
CDR3 protein: ASSLALATYNEQF

V gene: TRBV29-1
D gene: TRBD1
CDR3 protein: SVDNRGLNEQF

V gene: TRBV7-9
D gene: -
CDR3 protein: ASNRGSYEQY

V gene: TRBV5-1
D gene: TRBD2
CDR3 protein: ASSPGLAGAEWVVGEQF

V gene: TRBV11-2
D gene: -
CDR3 protein: ASNQIIRTPKGNTIY

V gene: TRBV9
D gene: TRBD2
CDR3 protein: ASSEGLGVETQY

V gene: TRBV5-1
D gene: -
CDR3 protein: ASSEDTNTGELF

V gene: TRBV29-1
D gene: -
CDR3 protein: SVGGTYEQY

V gene: TRBV10-1
D gene: -
CDR3 protein: ASSEWVGDSSNEQF

V gene: TRBV6-2/TRBV6-3
D gene: -
CDR3 protein: ASSTASSYEQY

V gene: TRBV6-1
D gene: -
CDR3 protein: ASSPKFQETQY

V gene: TRBV9
D gene: -
CDR3 protein: ASSVVPRETQY

V gene: TRBV7-8
D gene: TRBD2
CDR3 protein: ASSLSTSGRSREQY

V gene: TRBV2
D gene: -
CDR3 protein: ASTPRRQEDKNIQY

V gene: TRBV5-5
D gene: -
CDR3 protein: ASSLPGRSYEQY

V gene: TRBV2
D gene: -
CDR3 protein: ASHSTHANTGELF

V gene: TRBV4-1
D gene: TRBD2
CDR3 protein: ASSQSLAGEIETQY

V gene: TRBV5-1
D gene: TRBD2
CDR3 protein: ASSLGSSGGPDTQY

V gene: TRBV28
D gene: TRBD2
CDR3 protein: ASSLLLAVQETQY

V gene: TRBV5-1
D gene: TRBD1
CDR3 protein: ASSTSGQGGTPLH

V gene: TRBV14
D gene: TRBD1
CDR3 protein: ASSQGQGAGNEQF

V gene: TRBV12-3/TRBV12-4
D gene: -
CDR3 protein: ASSYVGAITDTQY

V gene: TRBV27
D gene: -
CDR3 protein: ASSLSKGFAEQY

V gene: TRBV6-2/TRBV6-3
D gene: -
CDR3 protein: ASTLGWPRAYEQY

V gene: TRBV5-1
D gene: TRBD1
CDR3 protein: ASSPLPTTGGIDEQF

V gene: TRBV11-2
D gene: TRBD1
CDR3 protein: ASSLAGQGGYEQY

V gene: TRBV20-1
D gene: TRBD1
CDR3 protein: SARNQGADIQY

V gene: TRBV28
D gene: TRBD1
CDR3 protein: ASSGQGRAYNEQF

V gene: TRBV5-1
D gene: -
CDR3 protein: ASSLRTHEKLF

V gene: TRBV12-3/TRBV12-4
D gene: TRBD2
CDR3 protein: AGRSGRYNEQF

V gene: TRBV12-3/TRBV12-4
D gene: -
CDR3 protein: ASSLEGSGETQY

V gene: TRBV4-2
D gene: TRBD2
CDR3 protein: ASSQGGGIAGAGEQY

V gene: TRBV18
D gene: -
CDR3 protein: ASSRDGENSPLH

V gene: TRBV6-1
D gene: -
CDR3 protein: ASSKGRDKQF

V gene: TRBV14
D gene: -
CDR3 protein: ASSQLGMWETQY

V gene: TRBV7-2
D gene: -
CDR3 protein: ASSLERYSYEQY

V gene: TRBV19
D gene: -
CDR3 protein: ASSRPGSSTETF